This T cell receptor beta chain is from a study of blood T cell repertoires in COVID-19. Study as a whole: Sources were T cells, B-cell-depleted T cells, or PBMCs; the material itself was cDNA or gDNA.

With 0 bases removed from V and 5 bases from J, the gap between germline ends came to 16 bases. In germline, CDR1 is MGHRA, CDR2 YSYEKL. The CDR3 is made up of 17 amino acids. This table comes from immunoSEQ multiplex PCR, and its TCRdb copy is limited to in-frame clones, with some not included. The data show around 100,000 clones, 70% to 80% seen once. The table lists this clone with a count of one. This chain uses TRBV4-1 with TRBJ2-2, with D possibly being TRBD2 (5 bases). This receptor was taken from a woman in her sixties or seventies with acute or convalescent COVID-19. Specimen: peripheral blood. The CDR3 DNA follows: TGCGCCAGCAGCCAAGATACCTGGTCTAGCCGGACCGGGGAGCTGTTTTTT. Translation gives CASSQDTWSSRTGELFF.